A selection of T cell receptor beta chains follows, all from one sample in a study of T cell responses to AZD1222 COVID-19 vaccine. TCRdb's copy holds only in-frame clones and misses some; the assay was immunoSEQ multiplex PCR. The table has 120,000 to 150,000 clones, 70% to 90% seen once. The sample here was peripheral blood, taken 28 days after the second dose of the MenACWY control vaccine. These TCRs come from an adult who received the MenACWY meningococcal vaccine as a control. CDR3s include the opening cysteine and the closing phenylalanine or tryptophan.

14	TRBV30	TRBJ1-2	CAWSVGTAGYGYTF
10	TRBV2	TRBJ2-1	CASSEDVQFF
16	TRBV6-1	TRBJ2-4	CASSEASPRVGNIQYF
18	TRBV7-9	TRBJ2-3	CASSSPLAGGTSTDTQYF
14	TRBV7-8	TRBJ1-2	CASSLGDRIGGYTF
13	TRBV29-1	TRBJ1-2	CSVGVGERRGYTF
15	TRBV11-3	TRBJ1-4	CASSARTGSNEKLFF
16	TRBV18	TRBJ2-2	CASSPLWKGITGELFF
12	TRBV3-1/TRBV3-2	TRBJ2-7	CASSQGEQTQYF
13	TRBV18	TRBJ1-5	CASSPDRNQPQHF
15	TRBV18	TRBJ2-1	CASSPGTSPYNEQFF
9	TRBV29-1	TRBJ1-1	CSVGAEAFF
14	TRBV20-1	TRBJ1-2	CSASTGLANYGYTF
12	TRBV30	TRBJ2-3	CAWNHRRGTQYF
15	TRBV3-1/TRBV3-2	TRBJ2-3	CASSHSAGFTDTQYF
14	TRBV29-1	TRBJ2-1	CSVITSGSYNEQFF
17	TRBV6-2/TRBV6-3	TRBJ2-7	CASSSHGRTDDSYEQYF